These T cell receptor beta chains were read from a single sample in a study of blood T cell repertoires in COVID-19. Libraries were prepared by immunoSEQ multiplex PCR; TCRdb keeps only in-frame clonotypes and omits some of them. The table shows a few hundred thousand clones, with roughly 88% occurring only once. Sequencing was performed on peripheral blood. These receptors came from a woman aged 45-65 years with acute or convalescent COVID-19. Both conserved end residues are part of each CDR3. Each record gives: J gene, V gene, clone size, D gene, CDR3 DNA, CDR3 protein. A D gene is named only where the DNA matches it firmly. Size is omitted from some rows. Given values are once, few, many or a class for expanded clones.

J gene: TRBJ2-5
V gene: TRBV6-5
clone size: few
D gene: -
CDR3 DNA: TGTGCCAGCGAGTATGGCAGGGCAGAGACCCAGTACTTC
CDR3 protein: CASEYGRAETQYF

J gene: TRBJ2-2
V gene: TRBV28
clone size: -
D gene: -
CDR3 DNA: TGTGCCAGCAGTTTAATCGGCGGAATCAACACCGGGGAGCTGTTTTTT
CDR3 protein: CASSLIGGINTGELFF

J gene: TRBJ1-5
V gene: TRBV6-6
clone size: -
D gene: -
CDR3 DNA: TGTGCCAGCAGTTATCAAAGGCAGGGGAATCAGCCCCAGCATTTT
CDR3 protein: CASSYQRQGNQPQHF

J gene: TRBJ1-5
V gene: TRBV7-8
clone size: -
D gene: TRBD1
CDR3 DNA: TGTGCCAGCAGCCCACAGGGGGCACAGCCCCAGCATTTT
CDR3 protein: CASSPQGAQPQHF

J gene: TRBJ1-2
V gene: TRBV19
clone size: -
D gene: TRBD1
CDR3 DNA: TGTGCCAGTAGTATCGCCCAGGGGGATGGCTATGGCTACACCTTC
CDR3 protein: CASSIAQGDGYGYTF

J gene: TRBJ1-5
V gene: TRBV7-9
clone size: few
D gene: TRBD1
CDR3 DNA: TGTGCCAGCAGTTCACAGGGGGCGAGTCAGCCCCAGCATTTT
CDR3 protein: CASSSQGASQPQHF

J gene: TRBJ1-2
V gene: TRBV7-2
clone size: -
D gene: -
CDR3 DNA: TGTGCCAGCAGCTCCTTTTTGGAGCGGCAATATGGCTACACCTTC
CDR3 protein: CASSSFLERQYGYTF

J gene: TRBJ2-7
V gene: TRBV7-8
clone size: -
D gene: TRBD1
CDR3 DNA: TGTGCCAGCAGCTCGGACAGGGAGACCTACGAGCAGTACTTC
CDR3 protein: CASSSDRETYEQYF

J gene: TRBJ2-7
V gene: TRBV2
clone size: few
D gene: -
CDR3 DNA: TGTGCCAGCAGTGAGGATCTGAGGGACGAGCAGTACTTC
CDR3 protein: CASSEDLRDEQYF

J gene: TRBJ1-2
V gene: TRBV28
clone size: -
D gene: -
CDR3 DNA: TGTGCCAGCAGTTTAAAGCAGGATGGCTATGGCTACACCTTC
CDR3 protein: CASSLKQDGYGYTF

J gene: TRBJ1-5
V gene: TRBV4-2
clone size: -
D gene: TRBD1
CDR3 DNA: TGTGCCAGCAGCCAAGTCACAGGGGGCCCCAATCAGCCCCAGCATTTT
CDR3 protein: CASSQVTGGPNQPQHF

J gene: TRBJ1-3
V gene: TRBV4-2
clone size: once
D gene: -
CDR3 DNA: TGTGCCAGCAGCCCATCAGCGAGGCTCGAGAACACCATATATTTT
CDR3 protein: CASSPSARLENTIYF

J gene: TRBJ2-7
V gene: TRBV24-1
clone size: once
D gene: TRBD2
CDR3 DNA: TGTGCCACCAGTGATGGGCTAGCGGGAAGCTCCTACGAGCAGTACTTC
CDR3 protein: CATSDGLAGSSYEQYF

J gene: TRBJ2-5
V gene: TRBV30
clone size: -
D gene: -
CDR3 DNA: TGTGCCTGGAGTAAAAAAGCTCAAGAGACCCAGTACTTC
CDR3 protein: CAWSKKAQETQYF

J gene: TRBJ2-5
V gene: TRBV7-2
clone size: -
D gene: -
CDR3 DNA: TGTGCCAGCAGTCTAGGGGTGGGGACCCAGTACTTC
CDR3 protein: CASSLGVGTQYF

J gene: TRBJ1-5
V gene: TRBV11-2
clone size: -
D gene: TRBD1
CDR3 DNA: TGTGCCAGCAGCCGGGGACAGGTAGTGACTAATCAGCCCCAGCATTTT
CDR3 protein: CASSRGQVVTNQPQHF

J gene: TRBJ2-7
V gene: TRBV27
clone size: -
D gene: TRBD2
CDR3 DNA: TGTGCCAGCAGTTTAAGGGAGGGCTACGAGCAGTACTTC
CDR3 protein: CASSLREGYEQYF

J gene: TRBJ1-5
V gene: TRBV27
clone size: -
D gene: -
CDR3 DNA: TGTGCCAGCAGTTCGACAGGTCTCAATCAGCCCCAGCATTTT
CDR3 protein: CASSSTGLNQPQHF

J gene: TRBJ1-4
V gene: TRBV11-2
clone size: -
D gene: -
CDR3 DNA: TGTGCCAGCAGCTTTTCTAACCGCCACCCCAAACTGTTTTTT
CDR3 protein: CASSFSNRHPKLFF

J gene: TRBJ2-3
V gene: TRBV28
clone size: -
D gene: TRBD2
CDR3 DNA: TGTGCCAGCAGTCCATACGGACTAGCGGGAAACGACGCAGATACGCAGTATTTT
CDR3 protein: CASSPYGLAGNDADTQYF

J gene: TRBJ2-2
V gene: TRBV19
clone size: few
D gene: TRBD1
CDR3 DNA: TGTGCCAGTAGTAAAGGGGAGAAACAGGGGCGGGCCGGGGAGCTGTTTTTT
CDR3 protein: CASSKGEKQGRAGELFF

J gene: TRBJ2-4
V gene: TRBV5-4
clone size: -
D gene: -
CDR3 DNA: TGTGCCAGCAGCATCGGGGACATTCAGTACTTC
CDR3 protein: CASSIGDIQYF

J gene: TRBJ2-1
V gene: TRBV27
clone size: once
D gene: -
CDR3 DNA: TGTGCCAGCAGTTTAGATCCAGACAATGAGCAGTTCTTC
CDR3 protein: CASSLDPDNEQFF

J gene: TRBJ1-1
V gene: TRBV6-5
clone size: -
D gene: -
CDR3 DNA: TGTGCCAGCAGTTACGAACAGAAGAACACTGAAGCTTTCTTT
CDR3 protein: CASSYEQKNTEAFF

J gene: TRBJ1-2
V gene: TRBV5-5
clone size: -
D gene: TRBD1
CDR3 DNA: TGTGCCAGCAGCTTGGCGGGACAGTTCGGCTATGGCTACACCTTC
CDR3 protein: CASSLAGQFGYGYTF

J gene: TRBJ2-1
V gene: TRBV27
clone size: -
D gene: TRBD2
CDR3 DNA: TGTGCCAGCAGTTTAGTGCCAACTAGCGGGCTGAGCTCCTACAATGAGCAGTTCTTC
CDR3 protein: CASSLVPTSGLSSYNEQFF

J gene: TRBJ2-7
V gene: TRBV19
clone size: -
D gene: -
CDR3 DNA: TGTGCCAGTAGTATAGATCGGACACGGTCCTACGAGCAGTACTTC
CDR3 protein: CASSIDRTRSYEQYF

J gene: TRBJ2-7
V gene: TRBV9
clone size: -
D gene: -
CDR3 DNA: TGTGCCAGCAGCACAACGGGGAGCTCCTACGAGCAGTACTTC
CDR3 protein: CASSTTGSSYEQYF

J gene: TRBJ2-3
V gene: TRBV7-2
clone size: -
D gene: -
CDR3 DNA: TGTGCCAGCAGCTTAGTCCACTTGGGGGGGGGCCCCACAGATACGCAGTATTTT
CDR3 protein: CASSLVHLGGGPTDTQYF

J gene: TRBJ1-5
V gene: TRBV9
clone size: few
D gene: -
CDR3 DNA: TGTGCCAGCAGCGGCCTAGGCAATCAGCCCCAGCATTTT
CDR3 protein: CASSGLGNQPQHF

J gene: TRBJ2-2
V gene: TRBV11-3
clone size: -
D gene: TRBD2
CDR3 DNA: TGTGCCAGCAGCCCAGCGCCGGGACTAGCGGGGGGACTCCCCGGGGAGCTGTTTTTT
CDR3 protein: CASSPAPGLAGGLPGELFF

J gene: TRBJ2-7
V gene: TRBV28
clone size: -
D gene: -
CDR3 DNA: TGTGCCAGCAGGGCTGTCCGCGAGCAGTACTTC
CDR3 protein: CASRAVREQYF

J gene: TRBJ1-2
V gene: TRBV7-8
clone size: few
D gene: -
CDR3 DNA: TGTGCCAGCAGCACCCACAGGGACTATGGCTACACCTTC
CDR3 protein: CASSTHRDYGYTF

J gene: TRBJ1-2
V gene: TRBV10-3
clone size: -
D gene: -
CDR3 DNA: TGTGCCATCAGTGAGTCGGCAGGTGGGGCCCCCTATGGCTACACCTTC
CDR3 protein: CAISESAGGAPYGYTF

J gene: TRBJ1-5
V gene: TRBV19
clone size: -
D gene: TRBD1
CDR3 DNA: TGTGCCAGTAGTCCCCCCGGACAGGGCTATCAGCCCCAGCATTTT
CDR3 protein: CASSPPGQGYQPQHF

J gene: TRBJ2-5
V gene: TRBV4-1
clone size: -
D gene: TRBD2
CDR3 DNA: TGCGCCAGCAGCCAAGTTGGTGGGACTAGGGTGCGAGAGACCCAGTACTTC
CDR3 protein: CASSQVGGTRVRETQYF

J gene: TRBJ1-1
V gene: TRBV7-2
clone size: -
D gene: -
CDR3 DNA: TGTGCCAGCAGCTTAAATTCAGGGAACACTGAAGCTTTCTTT
CDR3 protein: CASSLNSGNTEAFF

J gene: TRBJ2-6
V gene: TRBV15
clone size: -
D gene: -
CDR3 DNA: TGTGCCACCAGCAGAGGAGGCTCTGGGGCCAACGTCCTGACTTTC
CDR3 protein: CATSRGGSGANVLTF

J gene: TRBJ2-5
V gene: TRBV5-1
clone size: once
D gene: TRBD1
CDR3 DNA: TGCGCCAGCAGCTTGGTGGGACAGGGGGAGACCCAGTACTTC
CDR3 protein: CASSLVGQGETQYF

J gene: TRBJ1-6
V gene: TRBV21-1
clone size: -
D gene: -
CDR3 DNA: TGTGCCAGCAGCAAACGCCGCTCGAGGAGGGAGGATTCACCCCTCCACTTT
CDR3 protein: CASSKRRSRREDSPLHF

J gene: TRBJ2-2
V gene: TRBV7-3
clone size: few
D gene: -
CDR3 DNA: TGTGCCAGCAGCCTGAGATCCGGGGAGCTGTTTTTT
CDR3 protein: CASSLRSGELFF

J gene: TRBJ2-5
V gene: TRBV1
clone size: -
D gene: -
CDR3 DNA: TGCACCAGCAGCCACGGACTAGCGGGAGATAGGGAGACCCAGTACTTC
CDR3 protein: CTSSHGLAGDRETQYF

J gene: TRBJ1-3
V gene: TRBV28
clone size: -
D gene: -
CDR3 DNA: TGTGCCAGCAGTTTAATTCGCTCTACAGGCGGAAACACCATATATTTT
CDR3 protein: CASSLIRSTGGNTIYF

J gene: TRBJ2-1
V gene: TRBV7-7
clone size: -
D gene: -
CDR3 DNA: TGTGCTAGCAGCATCCTTAGCGGTTACAATGAGCAGTTCTTC
CDR3 protein: CASSILSGYNEQFF

J gene: TRBJ2-7
V gene: TRBV9
clone size: -
D gene: TRBD2
CDR3 DNA: TGTGCCAGCAGCGCCCCGGGGAGGGTTGGCGAGCAGTACTTC
CDR3 protein: CASSAPGRVGEQYF

J gene: TRBJ2-7
V gene: TRBV27
clone size: -
D gene: TRBD1
CDR3 DNA: TGTGCCAGCACCCCCGGGACAGGGACCCCCTTC
CDR3 protein: CASTPGTGTPF

J gene: TRBJ1-6
V gene: TRBV9
clone size: -
D gene: -
CDR3 DNA: TGTGCCAGCAGGGCCTTCGGGAGGGCACCCCTCCACTTT
CDR3 protein: CASRAFGRAPLHF

J gene: TRBJ1-1
V gene: TRBV7-6
clone size: -
D gene: TRBD1
CDR3 DNA: TGTGCCAGCAGCCCCCACCCACAGGGGGCTTACACTGAAGCTTTCTTT
CDR3 protein: CASSPHPQGAYTEAFF

J gene: TRBJ1-2
V gene: TRBV5-1
clone size: -
D gene: TRBD1
CDR3 DNA: TGCGCCAGCAGTTGGGGGACAGACTATGGCTACACCTTC
CDR3 protein: CASSWGTDYGYTF

J gene: TRBJ2-5
V gene: TRBV19
clone size: -
D gene: TRBD2
CDR3 DNA: TGTGCCAGTAGTATGGGACTAGCGGCTCAAAAAGAGACCCAGTACTTC
CDR3 protein: CASSMGLAAQKETQYF

J gene: TRBJ2-2
V gene: TRBV28
clone size: -
D gene: -
CDR3 DNA: TGTGCCAGCAGTTTAGACACAAACACCGGGGAGCTGTTTTTT
CDR3 protein: CASSLDTNTGELFF

J gene: TRBJ1-3
V gene: TRBV25-1
clone size: -
D gene: TRBD1
CDR3 DNA: TGTGCCACCATGGGACAGGGGGCTGTCGCATCGGGAAACACCATATATTTT
CDR3 protein: CATMGQGAVASGNTIYF

J gene: TRBJ2-3
V gene: TRBV28
clone size: -
D gene: -
CDR3 DNA: TGTGCCAGCAGTACAAACACAGATACGCAGTATTTT
CDR3 protein: CASSTNTDTQYF

J gene: TRBJ2-7
V gene: TRBV11-2
clone size: -
D gene: -
CDR3 DNA: TGTGCCAGCGGATACTTTGGGGCTCTCGAGCAGTACTTC
CDR3 protein: CASGYFGALEQYF